Each of the 19 T cell receptor beta chains below was sequenced from the same sample in a study of T cell clonotyping in hematopoietic cell transplantation. The protocol was immunoSEQ multiplex PCR, while the TCRdb copy is restricted to in-frame clones and leaves out a portion. The profile covers 27,000 or so clones, with 95% appearing a single time and 1.4% to 1.5% taken by the ten largest. Sample: peripheral blood mononuclear cells. Receptors were obtained from a middle-aged man in good health. Some clones in this sample may be carry-over from other donors' samples.

With respect to this clone: The sample has other DNA sequences that encode this CDR3 too. The V and J genes are TRBV29-1 and TRBJ1-1, with D perhaps matching TRBD1 (6 bases). CDR3 length: 11 residues. Germline V gives CDR1 SQVTM, CDR2 ANQGSEA. Deletions cut 3 bases from V and 5 bases from J, with 7 bases between. The CDR3 spells CSVDRGTEAFF. The CDR3 nucleotides read TGCAGCGTTGACAGGGGAACTGAAGCTTTCTTT.

This chain's CDR3 is CASSLQRSQPQHF. The CDR3 DNA is TGTGCCAGCAGTCTACAAAGGAGTCAGCCCCAGCATTTT. J is TRBJ1-5 and V is TRBV6-5; no firm D call. This CDR3 is 13 amino acids long. Trimming removed 5 bases from V and 6 bases from J, with 11 bases in between. Looked up from germline, CDR1 is MNHEY and CDR2 is SVGAGI.

The chain couples TRBV19 to TRBJ2-1; 7 positions agree with TRBD1. Losses at the gene ends were 4 bases for V and 5 bases for J; bases not matched to a gene: 2. The CDR3 runs 13 residues. Germline V gives CDR1 LNHDA, CDR2 SQIVND (reference sequence). The CDR3 protein is CASSRQGNNEQFF. CDR3 sequence (DNA): TGTGCCAGTAGTAGACAGGGTAACAATGAGCAGTTCTTC.

The V call is TRBV2, the J call TRBJ1-1; 10 bases match TRBD1. The junction had 7 bases not matched to a gene; V was cut back by 8 bases and J by 7 bases. This CDR3 has 13 amino acids. Germline CDR1 SNHLY, CDR2 FYNNEI. DNA of the CDR3: TGTGCCAGCGGGCGACAGGGGGCGATTGAAGCTTTCTTT. This sequence encodes CASGRQGAIEAFF.

The chain links TRBV6-5 to TRBJ1-1, with D possibly matching TRBD1 (5 bases). From germline, CDR1 is MNHEY and CDR2 SVGAGI. This CDR3 is 15 amino acids long. Between the trimmed V and J ends, which lost 2 bases and 5 bases, there was a span of 15 bases. The CDR3 is CASSYRQPQGTEAFF. CDR3 nucleotides: TGTGCCAGCAGTTACCGACAGCCTCAAGGGACTGAAGCTTTCTTT.

A single count supports this clone. V is TRBV19 and J is TRBJ2-2, with 7 bases that match TRBD1. The CDR3 is made up of 14 amino acids. The V and J ends lost 7 bases and 5 bases, in that order; junction bases with no gene match: 7. CDR1 is LNHDA, CDR2 SQIVND, per germline (reference sequence). The DNA for the CDR3 is TGTGCCAGTACCCCACAGGGGTGGACCGGGGAGCTGTTTTTT. Protein product: CASTPQGWTGELFF.

The chain is built from TRBV9 and TRBJ2-1, with D tentatively TRBD2 (6 bases). Germline V gene sequence: CDR1 SGDLS, CDR2 YYNGEE. V was trimmed by 3 bases and J by 3 bases, leaving 10 bases between them. This CDR3 spans 14 amino acids. Written as DNA, the CDR3 is TGTGCCAGCAGCGGGACTACCTACTACAATGAGCAGTTCTTC. It specifies CASSGTTYYNEQFF.

CDR3 sequence (DNA): TGCGCCAGCAGCTTGGCCCAGGGACGGGCACCCTCTGGCACAGATACGCAGTATTTT. It is translated as CASSLAQGRAPSGTDTQYF. The J gene is TRBJ2-3, the V gene TRBV5-1; perhaps D is TRBD1 or TRBD2 (5 bases each). CDR1 and CDR2 from the germline V gene are SGHRS and YFSETQ. V was shortened by 0 bases and J by 1 base, with 21 bases between the two germline ends. The CDR3 extends over 19 amino acids.

The chain links TRBV6-5 to TRBJ1-2; D may be TRBD1 (6 bases). The V end was cut by 4 bases, the J end by 1 base, with 13 bases between. Germline V gene lookup returns CDR1 MNHEY and CDR2 SVGAGI. The CDR3 is 15 amino acids. CDR3 sequence: CASSSGTLINYGYTF. In DNA form, the CDR3 reads TGTGCCAGCAGTTCCGGGACACTCATTAACTATGGCTACACCTTC.

J is TRBJ2-7 and V is TRBV6-5, with D possibly being TRBD1 or TRBD2 (5 bases each). V lost 6 bases and J 3 bases, leaving 15 bases between the germline ends. Germline V gene lookup returns CDR1 MNHEY and CDR2 SVGAGI. The CDR3 spans 14 residues. The CDR3 sequence is CASRKRGGFYEQYF. The CDR3 DNA reads as TGTGCCAGCAGGAAACGGGGCGGATTCTACGAGCAGTACTTC.

The chain has TRBV7-9 and TRBJ1-1; D unresolved. Germline V gene data show CDR1 as SEHNR and CDR2 as FQNEAQ (reference sequence). This CDR3 is built from 13 residues. V was pared by 5 bases and J by 8 bases, with 15 bases between. Here the CDR3 reads CASSQDGPGEAFF. In nucleotides, the CDR3 is TGTGCCAGCAGCCAGGACGGTCCAGGCGAAGCTTTCTTT.

In its sample, this clone was seen a few times. J is TRBJ2-7 and V is TRBV7-2; D not certain. The CDR3 extends over 14 amino acids. V was clipped by 5 bases and J by 1 base, with 12 bases between them. The germline V gene has CDR1 SGHTA and CDR2 FQGNSA. The chain's CDR3 is CASSPQWQSYEQYF. Here the CDR3 DNA reads TGTGCCAGCAGCCCTCAATGGCAGTCCTACGAGCAGTACTTC.

The CDR3 nucleotides read TGTGCCAGCAGCTTATTCCAGGGGGCTGACTCACCCCTCCACTTT. Its protein product is CASSLFQGADSPLHF. The rearrangement uses TRBV7-9 and TRBJ1-6, with 8 positions matching TRBD1. V shed 2 bases, J shed 10 bases, and the junction held 7 bases outside the gene matches. The CDR3 contains 15 residues. From germline, CDR1 is SEHNR and CDR2 FQNEAQ (reference sequence).

The V and J genes are TRBV27 and TRBJ1-6; 9 nucleotides line up with TRBD1. This CDR3 spans 13 amino acids. Trimming cost V 7 bases and J 9 bases; bases outside gene matches: 4. The germline gives CDR1 MNHEY, CDR2 SMNVEV (reference sequence). This CDR3 is CASKGQGISPLHF. The CDR3 DNA is TGTGCCAGCAAGGGACAGGGAATTTCACCCCTCCACTTT.

This sequence joins TRBV7-8 and TRBJ2-6; D unresolved. This CDR3 contains 16 residues. V lost 5 bases and J 0 bases, leaving 11 bases between the germline ends. In germline, CDR1 is SGHVS, CDR2 FQNEAQ. CDR3 protein: CASSPLVSSGANVLTF. The CDR3 nucleotides are TGTGCCAGCAGCCCCCTCGTCAGCTCTGGGGCCAACGTCCTGACTTTC.

The chain uses TRBV30 and TRBJ1-5; 7 bases fit TRBD1. J gave up 4 bases and V 4 bases, and 4 bases lay outside the gene matches. The CDR3 length is 13 residues. Germline CDR1 reads GTSNPN; CDR2 reads SVGIG (reference sequence). The CDR3 protein is CAWTGGSNQPQHF. The CDR3 nucleotides are TGTGCCTGGACAGGGGGTTCTAATCAGCCCCAGCATTTT.

CDR3 region: CASTPTGAWNYGYTF. The DNA of the CDR3 is TGTGCCAGTACCCCAACAGGGGCTTGGAACTATGGCTACACCTTC. The chain couples TRBV19 to TRBJ1-2, with TRBD1 identical over 7 bases. Germline CDR1 LNHDA, CDR2 SQIVND (reference sequence). V trimming: 7 bases; J trimming: 2 bases; junction bases outside the gene matches: 10. CDR3 length: 15 residues. The full variable domain, rest sourced from reference TRBV19 and TRBJ1-2, is DGGITQSPKYLFRKEGQNVTLSCEQNLNHDAMYWYRQDPGQGLRLIYYSQIVNDFQKGDIAEGYSVSREKKESFPLTVTSAQKNPTAFYLCASTPTGAWNYGYTFGSGTRLTVV.

This clone has a single count. V and J are TRBV21-1 and TRBJ2-2; TRBD2, the D gene given by the table, was not confirmed from the DNA. TRBV21-1 is a known pseudogene. This CDR3 has 18 amino acids. This chain's CDR3 is CASSKGGLAGRRTGELFF. In nucleotides, the CDR3 is TGTGCCAGCAGCAAAGGGGGACTAGCGGGGCGTAGGACCGGGGAGCTGTTTTTT.

This clone was picked up one time. The chain couples TRBV27 to TRBJ2-2; 8 bases are shared with TRBD1. V dropped 7 bases and J dropped 5; count of bases not matched to a gene: 9. This CDR3 is built from 15 residues. CDR1 and CDR2 (germline): MNHEY, SMNVEV (reference sequence). The CDR3 here is CASTRPGTGTGELFF. Written as DNA, the CDR3 is TGTGCCAGCACCCGCCCCGGGACAGGAACCGGGGAGCTGTTTTTT.